This T cell receptor beta chain was identified in a study of technical replicates of blood from a few donors. Clones were sequenced by immunoSEQ multiplex PCR, and TCRdb holds only the in-frame ones, with some missing. The repertoire holds roughly 65,000 clones, with 75% to 90% as singletons. Germline loops: CDR1 SGHNT, CDR2 YENEEA. The length of the CDR3 is 13 residues. V lost 4 bases, J lost 9 bases, and 16 bases lay in between. The sequenced sample consisted of PBMCs. The source is a human donor in good health. Some clones in this sample may be carry-over from other donors' samples. The genes are TRBV11-3 and TRBJ2-7; unclear D gene. This chain's CDR3 is CASSSQPNSPQYF. Here the CDR3 DNA reads TGTGCCAGCAGCTCACAACCTAACAGTCCGCAGTACTTC.